This TCR beta chain was sequenced for a study of blood T cell repertoires in COVID-19 (dated by TCRdb to about 2020). At the level of the whole study: Samples covering the acute and convalescent phases of COVID-19 were provided by collaborators in the United States, Italy and Spain. The material from the prospective study consisted of cDNA or gDNA derived from T cells, B-cell-depleted T cells, or PBMCs. Subjects who had been exposed to COVID-19, were actively infected with it, or had recovered from it provided the deeply sampled blood TCRbeta repertoires that made up the dataset. The repertoires were released in a freely available public database intended as a resource for research on the immune response to SARS-CoV-2. Samples came from the ongoing ImmuneRACE study (first 160 participants) plus 1,254 subjects from 6 global collaborators. Sample metadata almost always included a de-identified subject ID, COVID-19 status, age in years and sex. Where available, HLA class I and class II types were taken from metadata supplied by the sample provider and were not determined by assay-based typing. General study outcomes and caveats: The quantity of clinical and demographic metadata differed by source and by participant and was supplied without curation.

Relative to germline, V is missing 3 bases and J is missing 4 bases, with 3 bases of the junction outside any gene match. Reading the germline V gene gives CDR1 KGHSH and CDR2 LQKENI. Including the terminal cysteine and phenylalanine, the CDR3 comprises 16 residues. The DNA shown is the 48-base CDR3, in frame from base 1. Turning to this clone: Its antigen specificity is not known. There are no base qualities to consult, and no much larger clone falls within one base.

Collaborating institutions collected whole blood in K2EDTA tubes following their own protocols. For TCRbeta analysis, collaborators shipped samples as frozen whole blood, isolated PBMCs, or DNA extracted from either of those sample types. TCRbeta CDR3 regions were amplified from genomic DNA using the immunoSEQ Assay, a bias-controlled multiplex PCR. The authors' pipeline ran thus. Nucleated cell counts per sample were estimated from amplification of reference gene primers within the assay. To quantify the absolute abundance of each unique TCRbeta CDR3 rearrangement, sequence reads were collapsed and filtered. For each sample, productive Simpson clonality was calculated as the square root of Simpson's diversity index over productive rearrangements. Sourced from immuneACCESS, this table was stored by TCRdb with only in-frame sequences that have V and J called. A share of the clones is absent; for the studies checked, an unresolved V gene accounts for under half, and the remainder has no known explanation. V and J calls plus clone size are reproduced from that table; the DNA served to infer D and trimming. This sample comprises approximately 250,000 clones, nearly 85% of them detected only once. The ten most abundant clones make up 8% to 9.5% of the sample.

This sequence uses TRBV18 and TRBJ2-2; 12 central bases correspond to TRBD2. The clonotype originates from a human donor in a cohort sampled during active COVID-19. Sequencing was performed on peripheral blood. The sequenced DNA: TGTGCCAGCTCACCCAGGACTAGCGGGGTCACCGGGGAGCTGTTTTTT. It specifies CASSPRTSGVTGELFF.